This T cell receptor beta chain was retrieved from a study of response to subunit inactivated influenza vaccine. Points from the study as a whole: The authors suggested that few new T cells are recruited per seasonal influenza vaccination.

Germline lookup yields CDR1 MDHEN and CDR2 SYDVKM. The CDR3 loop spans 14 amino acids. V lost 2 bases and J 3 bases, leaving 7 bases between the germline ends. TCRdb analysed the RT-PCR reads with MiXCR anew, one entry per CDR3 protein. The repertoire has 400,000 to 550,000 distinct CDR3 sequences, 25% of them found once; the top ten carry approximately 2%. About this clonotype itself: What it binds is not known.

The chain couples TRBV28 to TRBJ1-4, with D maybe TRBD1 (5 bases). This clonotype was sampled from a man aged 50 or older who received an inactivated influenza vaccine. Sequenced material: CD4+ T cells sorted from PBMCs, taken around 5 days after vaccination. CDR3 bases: TGTGCCAGCAGTTTACGGGGACCTAATGAAAAACTGTTTTTT. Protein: CASSLRGPNEKLFF.